The text below deals with one T cell receptor beta chain. The source of the sample is a study of T-cell memory formation after mild COVID-19. About the study: TCR clusters were mostly confined to one donor each.

5'RACE primed from the constant segment yielded TCR alpha and TCR beta cDNA libraries bearing sample barcodes and UMIs. TCRdb used MiXCR to reprocess the 5' RACE reads, holding one entry per CDR3 protein. The sample contains approximately 430,000 distinct CDR3 sequences, less than 25% of which appear only once. The sample was PBMCs or a T cell subset sorted from them (not recorded which). The receptor was derived from an adult woman who had mild COVID-19 (a few samples of this study predate the infection). Cell type and time point are not known.

CDR3 sequence (DNA): TGTGCCATCAGTGCAGACAGGGGTAGCACAGATACGCAGTATTTT. It specifies CAISADRGSTDTQYF. The rearrangement uses TRBV10-3 and TRBJ2-3, with 8 bases identical to TRBD1. Germline V gives CDR1 ENHRY, CDR2 SYGVKD. V trimming: 4 bases; J trimming: 0 bases; junction bases outside the gene matches: 3. This CDR3 comprises 15 residues.